The 15 T cell receptor beta chains in this list originate from one sample, sequenced in a study of blood T cell repertoires in COVID-19. The protocol was immunoSEQ multiplex PCR, while the TCRdb copy is restricted to in-frame clones and leaves out a portion. Among some 80,000 clones listed, around 81% were seen once. Material: peripheral blood. Receptors originate from a man aged 80 or over with acute or convalescent COVID-19.

The table lists this clone with a count of one. The chain couples TRBV5-1 to TRBJ2-6; 7 bases are shared with TRBD1. With 5 bases clipped from V and 0 bases from J, the junction kept 8 bases outside the gene matches. Germline V gene sequence: CDR1 SGHRS, CDR2 YFSETQ. CDR3 length: 17 amino acids. CDR3 protein: CASSYGQAFSGANVLTF. Written as DNA, the CDR3 is TGCGCCAGCAGTTACGGACAGGCCTTCTCTGGGGCCAACGTCCTGACTTTC. Full variable domain (rest looked up from reference TRBV5-1 and TRBJ2-6): KAGVTQTPRYLIKTRGQQVTLSCSPISGHRSVSWYQQTPGQGLQFLFEYFSETQRNKGNFPGRFSGRQFSNSRSEMNVSTLELGDSALYLCASSYGQAFSGANVLTFGAGSRLTVL.

The rearrangement links TRBV4-2 to TRBJ1-2; a weak D match, TRBD1 (5 bases). Germline V gives CDR1 LGHNA, CDR2 YNFKEQ. The CDR3 runs 14 residues. V was clipped by 0 bases and J by 2 bases, with 7 bases between them. In DNA form, the CDR3 reads TGTGCCAGCAGCCAAGAGGGACTAAACTATGGCTACACCTTC. Translated: CASSQEGLNYGYTF.

V and J are TRBV2 and TRBJ1-1; possibly TRBD1 for D (5 bases). Germline V gene data show CDR1 as SNHLY and CDR2 as FYNNEI. The CDR3 covers 14 residues. V was shortened by 7 bases and J by 1 base, with 13 bases between the two germline ends. This CDR3 is CASTHGHPNTEAFF. The CDR3 nucleotides are TGTGCCAGCACTCACGGACACCCGAACACTGAAGCTTTCTTT.

This chain uses TRBV7-2 with TRBJ2-1; 7 nucleotides agree with TRBD1. J was trimmed by 0 bases and V by 5 bases; bases with no gene match: 4. The CDR3 is 15 amino acids. CDR1 is SGHTA, CDR2 FQGNSA, per germline. In DNA, the CDR3 is TGTGCCAGCAGCGTACAGGGGAGCTCCTACAATGAGCAGTTCTTC. This gives the protein CASSVQGSSYNEQFF.

The chain employs TRBV6-5 and TRBJ1-1, with TRBD1 identical over 8 bases. The CDR3 is made up of 15 amino acids. J was trimmed by 1 base and V by 7 bases; bases with no gene match: 8. In germline, CDR1 is MNHEY, CDR2 SVGAGI. CDR3 nucleotides: TGTGCCAGCATCAAACCGACAGGGGCGAACACTGAAGCTTTCTTT. The encoded protein is CASIKPTGANTEAFF.

This chain joins TRBV6-5 and TRBJ1-2; the match to TRBD1 covers 8 bases. This CDR3 contains 14 residues. Germline CDR1 reads MNHEY; CDR2 reads SVGAGI. The J segment lost 6 bases and the V segment lost 2 bases, leaving 5 bases of the junction unmatched. The CDR3 region has the DNA TGTGCCAGCAGTTACCGGACAGGGACCGATGGCTACACCTTC. Residues: CASSYRTGTDGYTF.

V usage is TRBV10-3 and J usage is TRBJ2-7; weak D call: TRBD2 (6 bases). This CDR3 spans 14 amino acids. V was cut by 6 bases and J by 0 bases, with 12 bases left in between. Germline V lookup: CDR1 ENHRY, CDR2 SYGVKD. CDR3: CAISRDGSSYEQYF. Written as DNA, the CDR3 is TGTGCCATCAGCCGAGACGGGAGCTCCTACGAGCAGTACTTC.

The rearrangement joins TRBV28 to TRBJ1-5; D is possibly TRBD1 (6 bases). The CDR3 runs 15 residues. Germline CDR1 is MDHEN and CDR2 is SYDVKM. V dropped 3 bases and J dropped 7 bases, with 16 bases sitting between them. The CDR3 protein is CASSLGRGFDQPQHF. DNA of the CDR3: TGTGCCAGCAGTTTGGGCAGGGGCTTTGACCAGCCCCAGCATTTT.

The V gene is TRBV5-1, the J gene TRBJ2-7, with a possible D match to TRBD1 (6 bases). Germline V gene data show CDR1 as SGHRS and CDR2 as YFSETQ. V lost 4 bases to trimming and J lost 0 bases, with 20 bases between them. The CDR3 is 17 amino acids. The DNA of the CDR3 is TGCGCCAGCAGCCAACTCCTAACCGGGACAAGCTCCTACGAGCAGTACTTC. It is translated as CASSQLLTGTSSYEQYF.

This chain uses TRBV7-2 with TRBJ1-4; 7 bases are a match to TRBD1. The CDR3 totals 16 residues. V trimming: 4 bases; J trimming: 0 bases; junction bases outside the gene matches: 5. CDR1 SGHTA and CDR2 FQGNSA come from the germline V gene. The DNA for the CDR3 is TGTGCCAGCAGCTCCAGAGGGGGCGCAACTAATGAAAAACTGTTTTTT. Protein sequence: CASSSRGGATNEKLFF.

The chain employs TRBV18 and TRBJ2-4; tentative D call: TRBD1 (6 bases). The CDR3 is 15 residues long. The V end lost 6 bases, the J end lost 6 bases, and 18 bases lay between the germline ends. Germline CDR1 and CDR2: KGHSH and LQKENI. CDR3 sequence reads: CASSAWTAAGNIQYF. In DNA, the CDR3 is TGTGCCAGCTCGGCCTGGACAGCTGCGGGAAACATTCAGTACTTC.

This clone was picked up one time. J is TRBJ2-5 and V is TRBV11-2, with 10 bases matching TRBD2. The V gene end was trimmed by 0 bases and the J gene end by 5 bases; junction bases not matched to a gene: 18. Per the germline V gene, CDR1 is SGHAT and CDR2 is FQNNGV. The CDR3 is made up of 20 amino acids. The CDR3 bases are TGTGCCAGCAGCTTAGATATGGGCCCCAGGGTAGCGGGAGGACGGGAGACCCAGTACTTC. Protein product: CASSLDMGPRVAGGRETQYF.

V is TRBV18 and J is TRBJ1-1; no clear D gene. The V gene's germline CDR1 is KGHSH and CDR2 LQKENI. The CDR3 loop spans 13 amino acids. Trimming removed 1 base from V and 6 bases from J, with 9 bases in between. The CDR3 spells CASSPLGGAEAFF. The CDR3 DNA follows: TGTGCCAGCTCACCACTGGGCGGGGCTGAAGCTTTCTTT.

In its sample, this clone was seen a few times. This chain uses TRBV3-1 (or the pseudogene TRBV3-2) with TRBJ2-3; 9 positions match TRBD2. J lost 6 bases, V lost 0 bases, and 10 bases had no gene match. Germline CDR1 LGHDT, CDR2 YNNKEL (reference sequence). The CDR3 consists of 17 residues. The CDR3 here is CASSQEAWGAGGDTQYF. CDR3 sequence (DNA): TGTGCCAGCAGCCAAGAGGCTTGGGGAGCGGGAGGTGATACGCAGTATTTT.

This clone was detected a few times. This chain links TRBV10-3 with TRBJ1-2; D not certain. Trimming stripped 0 bases from V and 0 bases from J, with 5 bases between. The germline CDR1 and CDR2 sequences are ENHRY and SYGVKD. CDR3 size: 14 residues. The CDR3 sequence: CAISESGSNYGYTF. Here the CDR3 DNA reads TGTGCCATCAGTGAGTCGGGCTCTAACTATGGCTACACCTTC.